Sequencing of this T cell receptor beta chain was carried out in a study of early T cells in non-severe SARS-CoV-2 infection. The CDR3 is 12 amino acids. Germline-derived CDR1 and CDR2 are DFQATT and SNEGSKA (reference sequence). V lost 4 bases, J lost 2 bases, and 5 bases lay in between. Unique molecular identifier tags were affixed to discrete cDNA molecules. A single record per CDR3 protein comes from TCRdb applying MiXCR to the 5' RACE reads. The sample includes 85,000 to 120,000 distinct CDR3 sequences, less than 15% of them seen just once. This clonotype came up many times. The chain has TRBV20-1 and TRBJ2-2; D is undetermined. Sequencing was done on a sample of whole blood. The receptor comes from an adult who was a healthcare worker with PCR-confirmed SARS-CoV-2 infection or an uninfected control (not recorded which). CDR3 amino acids: CSATDNTGELFF. The CDR3 coding sequence is TGCAGTGCTACCGATAACACCGGGGAGCTGTTTTTT.